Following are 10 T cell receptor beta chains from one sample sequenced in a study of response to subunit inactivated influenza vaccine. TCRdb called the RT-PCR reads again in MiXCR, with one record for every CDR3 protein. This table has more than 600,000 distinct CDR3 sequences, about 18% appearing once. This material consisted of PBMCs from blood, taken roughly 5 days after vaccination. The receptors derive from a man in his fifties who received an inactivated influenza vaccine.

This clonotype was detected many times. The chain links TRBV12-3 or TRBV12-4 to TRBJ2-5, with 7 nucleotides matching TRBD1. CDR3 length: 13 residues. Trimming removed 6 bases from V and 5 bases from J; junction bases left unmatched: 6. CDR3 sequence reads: CASSRDRDETQYF. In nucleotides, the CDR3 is TGTGCCAGCAGCCGAGACAGGGACGAGACCCAGTACTTC.

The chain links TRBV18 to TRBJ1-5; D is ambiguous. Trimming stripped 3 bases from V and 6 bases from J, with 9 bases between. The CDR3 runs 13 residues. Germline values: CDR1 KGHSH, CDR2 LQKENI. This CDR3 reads CASSPNSGQPQHF. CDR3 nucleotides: TGTGCCAGCTCACCTAACAGTGGTCAGCCCCAGCATTTT.

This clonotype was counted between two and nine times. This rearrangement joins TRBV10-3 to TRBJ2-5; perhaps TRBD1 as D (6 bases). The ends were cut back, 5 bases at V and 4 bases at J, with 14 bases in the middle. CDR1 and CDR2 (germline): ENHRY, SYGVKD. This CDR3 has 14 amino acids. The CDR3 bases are TGTGCCATCAGTTCTGGGGCAGGGGTAGAGACCCAGTACTTC. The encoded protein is CAISSGAGVETQYF.

The CDR3 loop is CSAQFPGGGRRIYEQFF. The DNA for the CDR3 is TGCAGTGCTCAATTCCCAGGGGGCGGGAGGAGGATTTACGAGCAGTTCTTC. V and J are TRBV20-1 and TRBJ2-1; TRBD1 or TRBD2 may be the D gene (8 bases each). Trimming shortened V by 5 bases and J by 10 bases, and 30 bases separated the two germline ends. Per the germline V gene, CDR1 is DFQATT and CDR2 is SNEGSKA (reference sequence). The CDR3 has 17 amino acids.

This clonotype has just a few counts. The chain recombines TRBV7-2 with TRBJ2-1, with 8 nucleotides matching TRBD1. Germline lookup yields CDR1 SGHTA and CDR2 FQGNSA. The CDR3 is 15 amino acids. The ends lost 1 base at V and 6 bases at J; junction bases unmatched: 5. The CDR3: CASSLVQGAGNEQFF. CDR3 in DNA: TGTGCCAGCAGCTTAGTGCAGGGGGCGGGCAATGAGCAGTTCTTC.

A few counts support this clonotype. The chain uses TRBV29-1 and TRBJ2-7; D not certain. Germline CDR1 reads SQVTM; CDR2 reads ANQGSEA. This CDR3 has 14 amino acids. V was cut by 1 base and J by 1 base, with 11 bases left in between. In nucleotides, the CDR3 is TGCAGCGTTGAAGGGACCGAATTTTCCTACGAGCAGTACTTC. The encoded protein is CSVEGTEFSYEQYF.

The CDR3 loop reads CSARDRERDYGYTF. As DNA, the CDR3 is TGCAGTGCCCGCGACAGGGAGCGGGACTATGGCTACACCTTC. The V and J genes are TRBV20-1 and TRBJ1-2; 7 bases line up with TRBD1. CDR1 is DFQATT, CDR2 SNEGSKA, per germline (reference sequence). Losses at the gene ends were 6 bases for V and 3 bases for J; bases not matched to a gene: 10. The CDR3 loop spans 14 amino acids.

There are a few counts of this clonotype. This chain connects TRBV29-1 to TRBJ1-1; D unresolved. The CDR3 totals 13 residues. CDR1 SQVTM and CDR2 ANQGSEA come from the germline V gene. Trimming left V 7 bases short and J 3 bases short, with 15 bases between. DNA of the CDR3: TGCAGCGCCCACCGGGCCCGGGACACTGAAGCTTTCTTT. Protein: CSAHRARDTEAFF. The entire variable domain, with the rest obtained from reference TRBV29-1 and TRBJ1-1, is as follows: SAVISQKPSRDICQRGTSLTIQCQVDSQVTMMFWYRQQPGQSLTLIATANQGSEATYESGFVIDKFPISRPNLTFSTLTVSNMSPEDSSIYLCSAHRARDTEAFFGQGTRLTVV.

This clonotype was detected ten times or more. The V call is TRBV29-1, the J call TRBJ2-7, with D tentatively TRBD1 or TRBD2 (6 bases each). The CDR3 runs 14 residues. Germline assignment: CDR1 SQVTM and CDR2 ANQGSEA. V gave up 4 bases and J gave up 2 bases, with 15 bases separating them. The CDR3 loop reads CSVVRGRYPYEQYF. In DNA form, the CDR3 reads TGCAGCGTTGTAAGGGGGAGGTACCCCTACGAGCAGTACTTC.

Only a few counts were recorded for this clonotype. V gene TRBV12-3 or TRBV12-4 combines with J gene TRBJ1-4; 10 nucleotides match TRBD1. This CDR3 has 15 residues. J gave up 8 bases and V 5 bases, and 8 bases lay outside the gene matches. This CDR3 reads CASSARTGGLEKLFF. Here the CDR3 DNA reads TGTGCCAGCAGTGCGAGGACAGGGGGTTTAGAAAAACTGTTTTTT.